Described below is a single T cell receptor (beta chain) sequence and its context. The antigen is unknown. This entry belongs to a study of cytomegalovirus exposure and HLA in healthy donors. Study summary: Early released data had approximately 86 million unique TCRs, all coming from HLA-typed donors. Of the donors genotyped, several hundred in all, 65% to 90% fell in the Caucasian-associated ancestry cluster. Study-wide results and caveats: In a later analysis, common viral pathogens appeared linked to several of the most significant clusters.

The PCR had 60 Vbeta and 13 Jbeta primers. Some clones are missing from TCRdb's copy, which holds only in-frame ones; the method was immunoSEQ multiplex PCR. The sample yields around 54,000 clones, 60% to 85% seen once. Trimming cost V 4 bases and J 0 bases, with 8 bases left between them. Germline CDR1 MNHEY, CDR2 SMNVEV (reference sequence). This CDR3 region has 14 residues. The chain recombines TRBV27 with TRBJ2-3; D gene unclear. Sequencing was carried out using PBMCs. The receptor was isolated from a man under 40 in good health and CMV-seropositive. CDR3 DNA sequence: TGTGCCAGCAGTTCCACGACTAGCACAGATACGCAGTATTTT. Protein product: CASSSTTSTDTQYF.